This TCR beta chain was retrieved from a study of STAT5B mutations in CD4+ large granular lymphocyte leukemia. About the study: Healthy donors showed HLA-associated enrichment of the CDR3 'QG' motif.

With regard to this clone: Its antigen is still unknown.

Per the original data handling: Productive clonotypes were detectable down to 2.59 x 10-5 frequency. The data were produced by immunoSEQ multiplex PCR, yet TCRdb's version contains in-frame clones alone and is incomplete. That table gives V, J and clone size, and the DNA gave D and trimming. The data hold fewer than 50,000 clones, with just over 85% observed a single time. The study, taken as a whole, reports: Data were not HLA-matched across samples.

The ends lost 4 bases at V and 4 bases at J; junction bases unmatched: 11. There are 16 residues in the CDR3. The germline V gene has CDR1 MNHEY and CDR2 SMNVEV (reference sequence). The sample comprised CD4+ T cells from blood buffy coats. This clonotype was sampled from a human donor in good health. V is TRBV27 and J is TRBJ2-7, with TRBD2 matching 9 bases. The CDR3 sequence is CASSSRPGLAGYEQYF. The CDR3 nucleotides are TGTGCCAGCAGTTCCCGGCCGGGACTAGCTGGATACGAGCAGTACTTC.